This passage covers 31 T cell receptor beta chains from one sample sequenced in a study of T cell responses to AZD1222 COVID-19 vaccine. Here immunoSEQ multiplex PCR was the method, and the copy in TCRdb shows in-frame clones only, minus some. Among around 260,000 clones, approximately 95% were seen once, and the ten largest hold roughly 0.5%. Source: peripheral blood, taken on day 0 of AZD1222 vaccination. These TCRs come from an adult in good health.

Concerning this clone: This CDR3 is also generated by other DNA sequences in the sample. The V and J genes are TRBV7-9 and TRBJ1-1; tentatively, D is TRBD1 (5 bases). Trimming stripped 5 bases from V and 4 bases from J, with 11 bases between. This CDR3 spans 13 amino acids. In germline, CDR1 is SEHNR, CDR2 FQNEAQ (reference sequence). The CDR3 DNA reads TGTGCCAGCAGCCTGGGGGGAGGCACTGAAGCTTTCTTT. Translated, it gives CASSLGGGTEAFF.

The V gene is TRBV5-1, the J gene TRBJ1-1; D gene ambiguous. Per germline, CDR1 SGHRS and CDR2 YFSETQ. The length of the CDR3 is 14 residues. V lost 4 bases and J 0 bases, leaving 10 bases between the germline ends. The CDR3 is CASSGLDMNTEAFF. Written as DNA, the CDR3 is TGCGCCAGCAGCGGTCTCGACATGAACACTGAAGCTTTCTTT. Supplemented by reference TRBV5-1 and TRBJ1-1, the full variable domain reads KAGVTQTPRYLIKTRGQQVTLSCSPISGHRSVSWYQQTPGQGLQFLFEYFSETQRNKGNFPGRFSGRQFSNSRSEMNVSTLELGDSALYLCASSGLDMNTEAFFGQGTRLTVV.

V gene TRBV16 combines with J gene TRBJ2-3, with 9 bases identical to TRBD1. The germline V gene has CDR1 KGHSY and CDR2 FQNENV. The CDR3 loop spans 17 amino acids. The V gene end was trimmed by 4 bases and the J gene end by 3 bases; junction bases not matched to a gene: 11. The CDR3 sequence is CASSRTGTGKRTDTQYF. In nucleotides, the CDR3 is TGTGCCAGCAGCCGAACTGGGACAGGGAAGAGAACAGATACGCAGTATTTT.

The table lists this clone with a few counts. The chain links TRBV28 to TRBJ2-2; no definite D call. The ends were cut back, 6 bases at V and 0 bases at J, with 20 bases in the middle. The length of the CDR3 is 18 residues. Germline CDR1 and CDR2: MDHEN and SYDVKM. The CDR3 DNA follows: TGTGCCAGCAGGAGACTTGGTTCCCCCTCCCCGAACACCGGGGAGCTGTTTTTT. Protein: CASRRLGSPSPNTGELFF. Together with reference TRBV28 and TRBJ2-2, the CDR3 gives the full variable domain: DVKVTQSSRYLVKRTGEKVFLECVQDMDHENMFWYRQDPGLGLRLIYFSYDVKMKEKGDIPEGYSVSREKKERFSLILESASTNQTSMYLCASRRLGSPSPNTGELFFGEGSRLTVL.

Comments on this clone: Different DNA sequences within this sample yield the same CDR3. This rearrangement joins TRBV5-1 to TRBJ1-5; no clear D. The CDR3 length is 13 residues. From germline, CDR1 is SGHRS and CDR2 YFSETQ. Trimming shortened V by 0 bases and J by 4 bases, and 5 bases separated the two germline ends. CDR3 coding DNA: TGCGCCAGCAGCTTGGTTGGGAATCAGCCCCAGCATTTT. Residues: CASSLVGNQPQHF.

The chain links TRBV7-8 to TRBJ2-6; D remains ambiguous. Germline V CDR1 and CDR2: SGHVS, FQNEAQ. The V end lost 5 bases, the J end lost 4 bases, and 21 bases lay between the germline ends. The CDR3 is 18 residues long. CDR3 bases: TGTGCCAGCAGCCAACTCCCGGCGGTTGACTGGGGGGCCAACGTCCTGACTTTC. Translating it yields CASSQLPAVDWGANVLTF.

V usage is TRBV7-2 and J usage is TRBJ1-1, with D unresolved. This CDR3 has 13 residues. V was trimmed by 3 bases and J by 1 base, leaving 6 bases between them. Germline CDR1 SGHTA, CDR2 FQGNSA. CDR3 region: CASSFRENTEAFF. CDR3 DNA: TGTGCCAGCAGCTTTCGAGAGAACACTGAAGCTTTCTTT.

The chain links TRBV9 to TRBJ2-3; D gene ambiguous. Trimming stripped 2 bases from V and 0 bases from J, with 10 bases between. The CDR3 is 15 residues long. The germline gives CDR1 SGDLS, CDR2 YYNGEE. DNA for the CDR3: TGTGCCAGCAGCGTCGGACCGACTAGCACAGATACGCAGTATTTT. Residues: CASSVGPTSTDTQYF.

This chain links TRBV28 with TRBJ1-5; TRBD1 might be the D (6 bases). This CDR3 has 13 amino acids. V shed 6 bases and J shed 5 bases, with 11 bases lying between them. Germline V gene data show CDR1 as MDHEN and CDR2 as SYDVKM. CDR3 region: CASRDSGDQPQHF. Written as DNA, the CDR3 is TGTGCCAGCAGGGACAGTGGGGATCAGCCCCAGCATTTT.

The chain links TRBV10-3 to TRBJ2-2; 9 nucleotides match TRBD1. Germline CDR1 ENHRY, CDR2 SYGVKD. Losses at the gene ends were 8 bases for V and 4 bases for J; bases not matched to a gene: 11. CDR3 length: 16 residues. CDR3 sequence: CAIAGPGQGPTGELFF. The CDR3 DNA follows: TGTGCCATCGCTGGCCCGGGACAGGGACCCACCGGGGAGCTGTTTTTT.

The CDR3 sequence: CASSAKETQYF. CDR3 DNA sequence: TGTGCCAGCAGTGCAAAAGAGACCCAGTACTTC. The V call is TRBV2, the J call TRBJ2-5; D not resolved. The V end lost 4 bases, the J end lost 3 bases, and 3 bases lay between the germline ends. Germline CDR1 is SNHLY and CDR2 is FYNNEI. The CDR3 is 11 amino acids.

The chain links TRBV2 to TRBJ1-2; 7 positions agree with TRBD1. Per germline, CDR1 SNHLY and CDR2 FYNNEI. The CDR3 loop spans 15 amino acids. V lost 5 bases and J lost 5; bases outside the gene matches: 11. The CDR3 spells CASSRGDSLIYGYTF. DNA for the CDR3: TGTGCCAGCAGTAGGGGGGACAGTCTGATTTATGGCTACACCTTC.

The chain uses TRBV5-1 and TRBJ1-5; 7 nucleotides line up with TRBD1. The CDR3 has 15 residues. The germline V gene encodes CDR1 SGHRS and CDR2 YFSETQ. V lost 4 bases and J lost 7; bases outside the gene matches: 11. CDR3 in DNA: TGCGCCAGCAGCGTAACAGGGGAGATGGGGCAGCCCCAGCATTTT. Amino acid sequence: CASSVTGEMGQPQHF. The whole variable domain, remainder taken from reference TRBV5-1 and TRBJ1-5, is KAGVTQTPRYLIKTRGQQVTLSCSPISGHRSVSWYQQTPGQGLQFLFEYFSETQRNKGNFPGRFSGRQFSNSRSEMNVSTLELGDSALYLCASSVTGEMGQPQHFGDGTRLSIL.

This rearrangement joins TRBV7-2 to TRBJ1-3; D is possibly TRBD1 (6 bases). Germline assignment: CDR1 SGHTA and CDR2 FQGNSA. V gave up 0 bases and J gave up 4 bases, with 13 bases separating them. The CDR3 is made up of 16 amino acids. The CDR3 DNA is TGTGCCAGCAGCTTAGCTCAGGGGATCGCGGGAAACACCATATATTTT. Its protein is CASSLAQGIAGNTIYF.

The V gene is TRBV5-1, the J gene TRBJ2-7; 8 bases are shared with TRBD1. The trim removed 4 bases at V and 5 bases at J, leaving 5 bases unmatched. Germline values: CDR1 SGHRS, CDR2 YFSETQ. The CDR3 loop spans 13 amino acids. Written as DNA, the CDR3 is TGCGCCAGCAGCCCCGGACAGGGCCACGAGCAGTACTTC. Translating gives CASSPGQGHEQYF.

The chain employs TRBV19 and TRBJ2-7, with a possible D match to TRBD1 (6 bases). The CDR3 consists of 15 residues. The ends were cut back, 1 base at V and 4 bases at J, with 14 bases in the middle. Germline CDR1 LNHDA, CDR2 SQIVND (reference sequence). The DNA of the CDR3 is TGTGCCAGTAGTATAGTGGACAGTCCCCCTTACGAGCAGTACTTC. Protein sequence: CASSIVDSPPYEQYF.

V usage is TRBV11-2 and J usage is TRBJ1-2, with D possibly matching TRBD1 (5 bases). The length of the CDR3 is 14 residues. Germline CDR1 and CDR2: SGHAT and FQNNGV. Trimming cost V 5 bases and J 8 bases, with 18 bases left between them. The CDR3 DNA sequence: TGTGCCAGCAGCCCAGCCAGAGGGGTTGTCGGCTACACCTTC. The encoded protein is CASSPARGVVGYTF.

This sequence joins TRBV29-1 and TRBJ2-7; 13 bases align to TRBD2. The length of the CDR3 is 14 residues. Unmatched junction bases numbered 5, after V lost 5 bases and J lost 4 bases. Per the germline V gene, CDR1 is SQVTM and CDR2 is ANQGSEA. CDR3 DNA: TGCAGCGTTTCCCGGACTAGCGGGAGATACGAGCAGTACTTC. Translating gives CSVSRTSGRYEQYF.

The chain's CDR3 is CASSAAGPLDTQYF. CDR3 in DNA: TGTGCCAGCAGTGCCGCGGGACCTTTGGATACGCAGTATTTT. This sequence joins TRBV7-2 and TRBJ2-3, with D perhaps TRBD2 (6 bases). Trimming took off 6 bases at V and 6 bases at J, with 16 bases between the two ends. CDR3 size: 14 residues. The V gene's germline CDR1 is SGHTA and CDR2 FQGNSA.

This chain connects TRBV5-5 to TRBJ1-4; D call uncertain. Per germline, CDR1 SGHKS and CDR2 YYEKEE (reference sequence). CDR3 length: 14 residues. V shed 3 bases and J shed 8 bases, with 14 bases lying between them. CDR3 residues: CASSSVKGGEKLFF. The CDR3 DNA sequence: TGTGCCAGCAGCTCGGTCAAAGGAGGAGAAAAACTGTTTTTT.

The J gene is TRBJ2-1, the V gene TRBV5-4, with D hard to call. Trimming removed 1 base from V and 0 bases from J, with 8 bases in between. The CDR3 contains 15 residues. Germline CDR1 SGHNT, CDR2 YYREEE (reference sequence). The CDR3 is CASSLTFDSYNEQFF. The CDR3 nucleotides read TGTGCCAGCAGCTTGACCTTTGACTCCTACAATGAGCAGTTCTTC.

The chain has TRBV27 and TRBJ1-6, with a possible D match to TRBD1 (5 bases). Germline CDR1 and CDR2: MNHEY and SMNVEV (reference sequence). Trimming left V 2 bases short and J 10 bases short, with 6 bases between. This CDR3 is built from 12 residues. This CDR3 is CASSLRDSPLHF. The DNA of the CDR3 is TGTGCCAGCAGTTTAAGGGACTCACCCCTCCACTTT.

V and J are TRBV7-9 and TRBJ2-1; tentatively, D is TRBD2 (5 bases). This CDR3 spans 15 amino acids. Deletions cut 5 bases from V and 7 bases from J, with 18 bases between. Germline V gene lookup returns CDR1 SEHNR and CDR2 FQNEAQ (reference sequence). CDR3 protein: CASSVGSGAANEQFF. The CDR3 DNA reads TGTGCCAGCAGCGTGGGAAGCGGAGCCGCGAATGAGCAGTTCTTC.

The chain recombines TRBV28 with TRBJ1-1; D is possibly TRBD1 (6 bases). V lost 2 bases to trimming and J lost 5 bases, with 12 bases between them. Germline V gene data show CDR1 as MDHEN and CDR2 as SYDVKM. The CDR3 contains 14 residues. The CDR3 region has the DNA TGTGCCAGCAGTTTAGACGGGGGCTGGACTGAAGCTTTCTTT. Protein sequence: CASSLDGGWTEAFF.

This clone was seen a single time. The rearrangement uses TRBV18 and TRBJ2-3; either TRBD1 or TRBD2 may fit D (5 bases each). Germline values: CDR1 KGHSH, CDR2 LQKENI. The V and J ends lost 6 bases and 8 bases respectively, with 21 bases between them. The CDR3 sequence is 15 residues long. CDR3 bases: TGTGCCAGCTCCCTCGGGGACCCCTTATACAGTACGCAGTATTTT. Protein sequence: CASSLGDPLYSTQYF.

V is TRBV28 and J is TRBJ2-7; 9 bases line up with TRBD2. Trimming took 6 bases from V and 5 from J; bases not matched to a gene: 5. The CDR3 is made up of 13 amino acids. Per the germline V gene, CDR1 is MDHEN and CDR2 is SYDVKM. The CDR3 nucleotides read TGTGCCAGCAGATATAGCGGGAGTCACGAGCAGTACTTC. Protein sequence: CASRYSGSHEQYF. Variable domain in full (rest from reference TRBV28 and TRBJ2-7): DVKVTQSSRYLVKRTGEKVFLECVQDMDHENMFWYRQDPGLGLRLIYFSYDVKMKEKGDIPEGYSVSREKKERFSLILESASTNQTSMYLCASRYSGSHEQYFGPGTRLTVT.

The J gene is TRBJ2-1, the V gene TRBV3-1 (or the pseudogene TRBV3-2); TRBD2 aligns across 7 bases. Trimming at V came to 4 bases and at J to 10 bases, leaving 19 bases not matched to a gene. Germline V gene lookup returns CDR1 LGHDT and CDR2 YNNKEL (reference sequence). The CDR3 loop spans 17 amino acids. The CDR3, as DNA: TGTGCCAGCAGCCCCCCCCGAACGGCTAGCGGCGCGAGAGAGCAGTTCTTC. Protein: CASSPPRTASGAREQFF.

J is TRBJ2-7 and V is TRBV9; 8 nucleotides align to TRBD1. The CDR3 consists of 15 residues. CDR1 is SGDLS and CDR2 is YYNGEE in the germline V gene. Trimming removed 4 bases from V and 5 bases from J; junction bases left unmatched: 11. CDR3 amino acids: CASSRAGTGANEQYF. CDR3 DNA sequence: TGTGCCAGCAGCCGCGCCGGGACAGGAGCAAACGAGCAGTACTTC.

The chain employs TRBV6-2 or TRBV6-3 and TRBJ1-2, with a tentative D call TRBD1 (5 bases). In germline, CDR1 is MNHEY, CDR2 SVGEGT. This CDR3 comprises 15 residues. The V end lost 2 bases, the J end lost 7 bases, and 17 bases lay between the germline ends. This CDR3 is CASSYGARAYGGYTF. For the CDR3, the DNA is TGTGCCAGCAGTTACGGGGCCCGGGCCTACGGTGGCTACACCTTC.

The chain is built from TRBV7-2 and TRBJ2-1, with TRBD2 matching 7 bases. The CDR3 is made up of 16 amino acids. Trimming removed 6 bases from V and 8 bases from J; junction bases left unmatched: 16. The germline V gene encodes CDR1 SGHTA and CDR2 FQGNSA. DNA of the CDR3: TGTGCCAGCAGGACCGGGCGGGAGCCGATGGCGGATGAGCAGTTCTTC. This sequence encodes CASRTGREPMADEQFF.

The chain couples TRBV19 to TRBJ1-6; unclear D gene. This CDR3 contains 15 residues. Germline CDR1 and CDR2: LNHDA and SQIVND (reference sequence). Trimming pared 5 bases from V and 5 bases from J, leaving 13 bases between. CDR3 nucleotides: TGTGCCAGTAGTTCTGTGGAGACCCATAATTCACCCCTCCACTTT. Translated: CASSSVETHNSPLHF.